This T cell receptor beta chain was retrieved from a study of T cells in Graves' hyperthyroidism and ophthalmopathy. The TCR beta CDR3 regions underwent amplification using RNA transcripts as the source. TCR CDR3 underwent first-round RT-PCR with the HTBI primer set. TCRdb re-called the multiplex PCR reads with MiXCR, one entry per CDR3 protein. The data show around 200,000 distinct CDR3 sequences, around 18% seen once. Findings and caveats of the study: By a 13 V-J model, ophthalmopathy was set apart from stable hyperthyroidism.

For this clonotype: Its antigen is not identified.

It was uncontrolled infection, other autoimmune disease, pregnancy or lactation that excluded patients. This TCR was recovered from a man aged 35-49 years with Graves' hyperthyroidism. Sequencing used blood.

The CDR3 is CASSSYRAEETQYF. The CDR3 bases are TGTGCCAGCAGTTCATACAGGGCAGAGGAGACCCAGTACTTC. J is TRBJ2-5 and V is TRBV6-2 or TRBV6-3, with a tentative D call TRBD1 (6 bases). V was trimmed by 4 bases and J by 5 bases, leaving 14 bases between them. The CDR3 is 14 amino acids. Germline CDR1 MNHEY, CDR2 SVGEGT.